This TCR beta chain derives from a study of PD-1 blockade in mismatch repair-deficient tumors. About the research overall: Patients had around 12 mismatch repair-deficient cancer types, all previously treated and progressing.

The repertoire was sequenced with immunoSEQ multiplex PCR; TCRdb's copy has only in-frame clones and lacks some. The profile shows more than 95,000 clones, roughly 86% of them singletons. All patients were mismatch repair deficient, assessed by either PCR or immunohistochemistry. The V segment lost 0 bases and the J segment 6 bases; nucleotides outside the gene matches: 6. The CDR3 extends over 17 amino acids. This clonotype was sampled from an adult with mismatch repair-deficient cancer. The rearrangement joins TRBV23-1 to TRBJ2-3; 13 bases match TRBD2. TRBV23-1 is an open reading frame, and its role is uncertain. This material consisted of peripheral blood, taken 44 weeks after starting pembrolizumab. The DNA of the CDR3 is TGCGCCAGCAGTCAATCGGTCGGACTAGCGGGAGATGATACGCAGTATTTT. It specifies CASSQSVGLAGDDTQYF.